The subject of this entry is one T cell receptor beta chain. No antigen is known for it. This sample was taken from a study of vaccination and CD4 T cells after COVID-19. At the Johns Hopkins FTIC core, DNA taken from cultured CD4+ T cells was sequenced by way of the Oncomine TCR Beta short-read assay. TCRdb redid the calling of the PCR reads with MiXCR, one entry per CDR3 protein. The data contain more than 20,000 distinct CDR3 sequences, over 50% of them singletons. Described treatment: roughly ten-day PBMC culture with coronavirus spike peptide pools or control peptides (ViraFEST assay). The ends were cut back, 2 bases at V and 1 base at J, with 13 bases in the middle. From germline, CDR1 is SGHDN and CDR2 FVKESK. The CDR3 runs to 16 residues.

The gene calls are TRBV14 and TRBJ2-3; D gene unclear. The sample consisted of CD4+ T cells from blood, cultured in vitro. This clonotype was obtained from a human donor who had recovered from COVID-19. The CDR3 coding sequence is TGTGCCAGCAGCCAAAGGAGCCCTCGGGGCACAGATACGCAGTATTTT. Residues: CASSQRSPRGTDTQYF.